A single sample is the source of the 12 T cell receptor beta chains below, sequenced in a study of T cell changes during pregnancy in multiple sclerosis (dated by TCRdb to about 2019). Preparation of the library involved the immunoSEQ multiplex PCR assay. TCRdb re-hosts the immuneACCESS table, in-frame sequences only. Its copies lack some clones; in the studies checked, an unresolved V gene accounts for under half of them, and the cause for the rest is not known. In all, the sample holds more than 35,000 clones, and about nine tenths of those were seen once. The top ten clonotypes cover around 8.1% of the sample. The sequences come from CD8+ T cells from peripheral blood mononuclear cells, collected after pregnancy. All receptors come from a female donor with multiple sclerosis, enrolled in a pregnancy study.

This clone was observed once. V usage is TRBV10-1 and J usage is TRBJ1-1; D is possibly TRBD1 (5 bases). This CDR3 has 17 residues. Germline loops: CDR1 WNHNN, CDR2 SYGVQD (reference sequence). Trimming cost V 2 bases and J 0 bases, with 16 bases left between them. For the CDR3, the DNA is TGCGCCAGCAGTGAGAGGGTTAAGGGGCCCATGAACACTGAAGCTTTCTTT. This sequence encodes CASSERVKGPMNTEAFF.

This chain connects TRBV4-3 to TRBJ1-4, with D possibly matching TRBD1 (6 bases). This CDR3 is built from 16 residues. Germline loops: CDR1 LGHNA, CDR2 YSLEER. The V end was cut by 1 base, the J end by 8 bases, with 17 bases between. CDR3 in DNA: TGCGCCAGCAGCCAAGTAACAACAGGGAGGGGGGAAAAACTGTTTTTT. Translated, it gives CASSQVTTGRGEKLFF.

The rearrangement joins TRBV9 to TRBJ2-1; 8 nucleotides match TRBD2. The V segment lost 2 bases and the J segment 7 bases; nucleotides outside the gene matches: 14. The CDR3 runs to 17 residues. The germline V gene encodes CDR1 SGDLS and CDR2 YYNGEE. CDR3: CASSVSQGTRERNEQFF. CDR3 bases: TGTGCCAGCAGCGTTTCTCAAGGGACTAGGGAGAGGAATGAGCAGTTCTTC.

The J gene is TRBJ1-5, the V gene TRBV5-4; TRBD1 agrees at 8 bases. The V segment lost 4 bases and the J segment 9 bases; nucleotides outside the gene matches: 9. CDR3 length: 14 residues. Germline V lookup: CDR1 SGHNT, CDR2 YYREEE (reference sequence). The CDR3 loop reads CASSPGQGEPPQHF. CDR3 DNA: TGTGCCAGCAGCCCAGGACAGGGAGAGCCGCCCCAGCATTTT. The full variable domain, its missing parts supplied by reference TRBV5-4 and TRBJ1-5, is ETGVTQSPTHLIKTRGQQVTLRCSSQSGHNTVSWYQQALGQGPQFIFQYYREEENGRGNFPPRFSGLQFPNYSSELNVNALELDDSALYLCASSPGQGEPPQHFGDGTRLSIL.

In its sample, this clone was seen once. The V and J genes are TRBV6-1 and TRBJ2-1, with 10 bases fitting TRBD2. The CDR3 is made up of 16 amino acids. V shed 2 bases and J 8 bases; nucleotides not matched to a gene: 9. Germline V gives CDR1 MNHNS, CDR2 SASEGT. DNA of the CDR3: TGTGCCAGCAGTGAAATAGCGGGGGGAATGTCGGATGAGCAGTTCTTC. Translated: CASSEIAGGMSDEQFF.

The chain is built from TRBV11-3 and TRBJ2-5; 12 bases agree with TRBD1. This CDR3 is built from 15 residues. Germline values: CDR1 SGHNT, CDR2 YENEEA. V shed 3 bases and J 5 bases; nucleotides not matched to a gene: 4. CDR3 in amino acids: CASSFGTGGGETQYF. In nucleotides, the CDR3 is TGTGCCAGCAGCTTTGGGACAGGGGGCGGGGAGACCCAGTACTTC.

The chain carries TRBV2 and TRBJ2-7; a possible D gene is TRBD2 (5 bases). Per the germline V gene, CDR1 is SNHLY and CDR2 is FYNNEI. V lost 3 bases and J lost 0, with 12 bases in between. The CDR3 sequence is 15 residues long. As DNA, the CDR3 is TGTGCCAGCAGTGAGGGCCCCACTAGCTCCTACGAGCAGTACTTC. This encodes CASSEGPTSSYEQYF. The whole variable domain, filled in from reference TRBV2 and TRBJ2-7, reads EPEVTQTPSHQVTQMGQEVILRCVPISNHLYFYWYRQILGQKVEFLVSFYNNEISEKSEIFDDQFSVERPDGSNFTLKIRSTKLEDSAMYFCASSEGPTSSYEQYFGPGTRLTVT.

This clone was counted once. The V gene is TRBV4-3, the J gene TRBJ2-1; 7 bases fit TRBD2. The CDR3 covers 16 residues. CDR1 LGHNA and CDR2 YSLEER come from the germline V gene. V trimming: 0 bases; J trimming: 6 bases; junction bases outside the gene matches: 8. The CDR3 DNA sequence: TGCGCCAGCAGCCAAGATCTTCTAGCGGCGGGCAATGAGCAGTTCTTC. This codes for CASSQDLLAAGNEQFF.

The gene calls are TRBV10-2 and TRBJ2-3; 7 bases line up with TRBD2. The germline CDR1 and CDR2 sequences are WSHSY and SAAADI. The length of the CDR3 is 14 residues. V gave up 0 bases and J gave up 6 bases; unmatched junction bases: 3. The CDR3 loop reads CASSESGLWDTQYF. The CDR3 coding sequence is TGCGCCAGCAGTGAGTCGGGACTATGGGATACGCAGTATTTT.

This rearrangement joins TRBV27 to TRBJ2-1, with 8 positions matching TRBD2. CDR1 is MNHEY and CDR2 is SMNVEV in the germline V gene (reference sequence). J was trimmed by 4 bases and V by 7 bases; bases with no gene match: 6. The CDR3 has 14 residues. The CDR3 protein is CASTLLAGYNEQFF. Here the CDR3 DNA reads TGTGCCAGCACCCTCCTAGCGGGTTACAATGAGCAGTTCTTC.

The chain is built from TRBV5-1 and TRBJ2-7; no reliable D call. Trimming removed 5 bases at V and 3 bases at J, with 6 bases between. Germline V CDR1 and CDR2: SGHRS, YFSETQ. This CDR3 contains 11 residues. The CDR3 region is CASSIGYEQYF. The CDR3 DNA sequence: TGCGCCAGCAGTATCGGCTACGAGCAGTACTTC.

The V gene is TRBV6-1, the J gene TRBJ2-1; 10 nucleotides agree with TRBD2. V lost 4 bases to trimming and J lost 6 bases; unmatched junction nucleotides: 12. Germline-derived CDR1 and CDR2 are MNHNS and SASEGT. The CDR3 is 17 residues long. The DNA for the CDR3 is TGTGCCAGCAGTGCGTATAACTCGGCTAGCGGGAGCAATGAGCAGTTCTTC. Translating gives CASSAYNSASGSNEQFF.